The next 25 T cell receptor beta chains were all read from a single sample in a study of blood T cell repertoires in COVID-19. Clones were read by immunoSEQ multiplex PCR, and TCRdb kept only the in-frame ones, dropping some. This sample has about 210,000 clones, with 70% to 90% found just once. Sequenced input: peripheral blood. The receptors come from a woman in her 40s with acute or convalescent COVID-19.

The rearrangement joins TRBV6-6 to TRBJ1-4, with 8 bases fitting TRBD1. With V trimmed by 5 bases and J by 10 bases, 9 bases remained unmatched. The CDR3 sequence is 14 residues long. Germline values: CDR1 MNHNY, CDR2 SVGAGI (reference sequence). The CDR3 spells CASSDDRGLGKLFF. The CDR3 DNA sequence: TGTGCCAGCAGTGACGACAGGGGCCTTGGAAAACTGTTTTTT.

This chain uses TRBV7-2 with TRBJ2-3; 7 bases fit TRBD2. CDR3 size: 15 residues. Germline V gene sequence: CDR1 SGHTA, CDR2 FQGNSA. Trimming took 0 bases from V and 1 from J; bases not matched to a gene: 1. CDR3 nucleotide sequence: TGTGCCAGCAGCTTAGCCCTAGCGGGCACAGATACGCAGTATTTT. Its translation: CASSLALAGTDTQYF.

The chain uses TRBV27 and TRBJ2-5; a possible D gene is TRBD1 (6 bases). V shed 8 bases and J shed 4 bases, with 8 bases lying between them. The CDR3 spans 11 residues. Germline values: CDR1 MNHEY, CDR2 SMNVEV (reference sequence). The CDR3 DNA sequence: TGTGCCAGCGGCAGGGGAGAGACCCAGTACTTC. Translating gives CASGRGETQYF.

V usage is TRBV7-6 and J usage is TRBJ1-3, with unresolved D. Trimming removed 5 bases at V and 0 bases at J, with 11 bases between. The CDR3 sequence is 15 residues long. Germline V gene lookup returns CDR1 SGHVS and CDR2 FNYEAQ. In DNA, the CDR3 is TGTGCCAGCAGCCCAGATCCACACTCTGGAAACACCATATATTTT. Its translation is CASSPDPHSGNTIYF.

The rearrangement joins TRBV4-2 to TRBJ1-2; the match to TRBD1 covers 7 bases. Germline loops: CDR1 LGHNA, CDR2 YNFKEQ. The CDR3 length is 17 residues. V shed 2 bases and J 2 bases; nucleotides not matched to a gene: 11. CDR3 DNA: TGTGCCAGCAGCCAACCATCCGCCGGGACAGACAACTATGGCTACACCTTC. Translation: CASSQPSAGTDNYGYTF.

The chain recombines TRBV15 with TRBJ1-4; D is unresolved. V lost 1 base and J lost 5, with 11 bases in between. The CDR3 spans 15 residues. Germline V gene lookup returns CDR1 LNHNV and CDR2 YYDKDF (reference sequence). The CDR3 region has the DNA TGTGCCACCAGCAGAGGAGGCGGATCAAATGAAAAACTGTTTTTT. Translating it yields CATSRGGGSNEKLFF. Combining the CDR3 with reference TRBV15 and TRBJ1-4 gives the whole variable domain DAMVIQNPRYQVTQFGKPVTLSCSQTLNHNVMYWYQQKSSQAPKLLFHYYDKDFNNEADTPDNFQSRRPNTSFCFLDIRSPGLGDTAMYLCATSRGGGSNEKLFFGSGTQLSVL.

This clone has a single count. V gene TRBV5-1 combines with J gene TRBJ2-7, with 12 bases matching TRBD1. Germline-derived CDR1 and CDR2 are SGHRS and YFSETQ. The CDR3 contains 15 residues. The V gene end was trimmed by 0 bases and the J gene end by 7 bases; junction bases not matched to a gene: 5. CDR3 region: CASSLGGTGGFEQYV. The CDR3 DNA sequence: TGCGCCAGCAGCTTGGGCGGGACAGGGGGCTTTGAGCAGTACGTC.

This clone was detected once. This chain uses TRBV18 with TRBJ2-7; TRBD2 agrees at 7 bases. The CDR3 length is 14 residues. V dropped 6 bases and J dropped 2; count of bases not matched to a gene: 7. CDR1 and CDR2 from the germline V gene are KGHSH and LQKENI. The CDR3 DNA sequence: TGTGCCAGCTCCCTTTCAGCGGGGCCCTACGAGCAGTACGTC. Protein: CASSLSAGPYEQYV.

The V gene is TRBV7-2, the J gene TRBJ2-7; tentative D call: TRBD2 (5 bases). V lost 5 bases, J lost 6 bases, and 23 bases lay in between. The CDR3 totals 16 residues. CDR1 is SGHTA and CDR2 is FQGNSA in the germline V gene. CDR3 in DNA: TGTGCCAGCAGCCCCACCGTGCAAGCGAGGGTCTTCGAGCAGTACGTC. As protein: CASSPTVQARVFEQYV.

Here the CDR3 DNA reads TGTGCCAGCAGCCTAGGGACAGGGGTACCTGAAGCTTTCTTT. This encodes CASSLGTGVPEAFF. The V gene is TRBV3-1 (or the pseudogene TRBV3-2), the J gene TRBJ1-1, with 10 bases identical to TRBD1. CDR1 is LGHDT and CDR2 is YNNKEL in the germline V gene (reference sequence). This CDR3 has 14 amino acids. The J segment lost 6 bases and the V segment lost 4 bases, leaving 5 bases of the junction unmatched.

V gene TRBV3-1 (or the pseudogene TRBV3-2) combines with J gene TRBJ2-3; 9 bases align to TRBD2. CDR1 and CDR2 from the germline V gene are LGHDT and YNNKEL (reference sequence). V gave up 4 bases and J gave up 1 base; unmatched junction bases: 9. CDR3 length: 17 residues. The CDR3: CASSPRSGGSRTDTQYF. The DNA for the CDR3 is TGTGCCAGCAGCCCCAGGAGCGGGGGGTCGCGCACAGATACGCAGTATTTT.

This clone was detected only a few times. The chain carries TRBV5-4 and TRBJ1-1; D gene ambiguous. The CDR3 is made up of 16 amino acids. Trimming removed 6 bases at V and 4 bases at J, with 22 bases between. Germline V gene sequence: CDR1 SGHNT, CDR2 YYREEE (reference sequence). The CDR3 DNA follows: TGTGCCAGCACCCCCGGGGAGGCCAGGACGTTCACTGAAGCTTTCTTT. Its protein is CASTPGEARTFTEAFF.

The genes are TRBV18 and TRBJ1-1; D is unclear. Germline V gene sequence: CDR1 KGHSH, CDR2 LQKENI. V lost 4 bases, J lost 3 bases, and 6 bases lay in between. The CDR3 covers 12 residues. CDR3 nucleotide sequence: TGTGCCAGCTCACGCCGGGACACTGAAGCTTTCTTT. Translating gives CASSRRDTEAFF.

The chain combines TRBV11-2 with TRBJ1-2, with 7 bases fitting TRBD1. V dropped 5 bases and J dropped 4; count of bases not matched to a gene: 7. Germline values: CDR1 SGHAT, CDR2 FQNNGV. This CDR3 contains 14 residues. For the CDR3, the DNA is TGTGCCAGCAGCGCAATGACAGGGCCCTATGGCTACACCTTC. This gives the protein CASSAMTGPYGYTF.

V and J are TRBV27 and TRBJ2-3; 13 nucleotides line up with TRBD2. This CDR3 comprises 17 residues. Trimming cost V 2 bases and J 3 bases; bases outside gene matches: 5. Germline V gene lookup returns CDR1 MNHEY and CDR2 SMNVEV (reference sequence). The DNA of the CDR3 is TGTGCCAGCAGTTTAGACGGACTAGCGGGGGAGACAGATACGCAGTATTTT. Its protein is CASSLDGLAGETDTQYF.

J is TRBJ1-5 and V is TRBV30; D not resolved. The ends were cut back, 4 bases at V and 5 bases at J, with 3 bases in the middle. CDR1 and CDR2 from the germline V gene are GTSNPN and SVGIG (reference sequence). This CDR3 contains 10 residues. The chain's CDR3 is CAWIDQPQHF. As DNA, the CDR3 is TGTGCCTGGATAGATCAGCCCCAGCATTTT.

A few counts support this clone. The V gene is TRBV6-6, the J gene TRBJ1-2, with D possibly TRBD1 on 6 matching bases. Germline lookup yields CDR1 MNHNY and CDR2 SVGAGI (reference sequence). The length of the CDR3 is 12 residues. Trimming cost V 10 bases and J 6 bases, with 15 bases left between them. The CDR3 protein is CAIRTAVNGYTF. The CDR3 bases are TGTGCCATCCGGACAGCGGTCAATGGCTACACCTTC.

The rearrangement links TRBV6-5 to TRBJ1-4; a weak D match, TRBD1 (6 bases). Trimming left V 2 bases short and J 5 bases short, with 9 bases between. The CDR3 is made up of 14 amino acids. Germline V CDR1 and CDR2: MNHEY, SVGAGI. The CDR3 spells CASSYTGTNEKLFF. The CDR3 coding sequence is TGTGCCAGCAGTTACACAGGGACCAATGAAAAACTGTTTTTT.

The V call is TRBV5-6, the J call TRBJ2-7; 7 bases fit TRBD1. Germline V gene lookup returns CDR1 SGHDT and CDR2 YYEEEE. This CDR3 has 12 amino acids. V lost 0 bases to trimming and J lost 6 bases; unmatched junction nucleotides: 0. The CDR3 nucleotides are TGTGCCAGCAGCTTGGGGACAGGCGAGCAGTACGTC. Protein: CASSLGTGEQYV.

The gene calls are TRBV5-1 and TRBJ2-1, with 8 bases aligning to TRBD1. Germline loops: CDR1 SGHRS, CDR2 YFSETQ. The V segment lost 0 bases and the J segment 8 bases; nucleotides outside the gene matches: 10. This CDR3 is built from 16 residues. The CDR3 sequence is CASSLAGQGAWDEQFF. DNA for the CDR3: TGCGCCAGCAGCTTGGCCGGTCAGGGGGCATGGGATGAGCAGTTCTTC.

The chain couples TRBV5-1 to TRBJ2-5, with a weak D call TRBD1 (5 bases). Germline loops: CDR1 SGHRS, CDR2 YFSETQ. The CDR3 has 13 residues. Trimming shortened V by 0 bases and J by 5 bases, and 8 bases separated the two germline ends. The DNA for the CDR3 is TGCGCCAGCAGCTTGGGCAGGGTGGAGACCCAGTACTTC. It translates to CASSLGRVETQYF.

This chain joins TRBV5-1 and TRBJ1-2; the D gene is possibly TRBD1 (5 bases). Trimming took 0 bases from V and 7 from J, leaving 13 bases between them. Per germline, CDR1 SGHRS and CDR2 YFSETQ. This CDR3 comprises 14 residues. The CDR3 region has the DNA TGCGCCAGCAGCTTGGGGTGGTCAAGGGGTGGCTACACCTTC. This codes for CASSLGWSRGGYTF.

The chain combines TRBV6-5 with TRBJ1-6, with D unclear. The V gene's germline CDR1 is MNHEY and CDR2 SVGAGI. The V gene lost 7 bases and the J gene lost 7 bases, with 14 bases spanning the gap. CDR3 length: 14 residues. CDR3 residues: CASTGELLNSPLHF. The CDR3 coding sequence is TGTGCCAGCACCGGGGAACTTTTGAATTCACCCCTCCACTTT.

The chain combines TRBV18 with TRBJ2-1; TRBD2 matches 7 bases. V dropped 0 bases and J dropped 8; count of bases not matched to a gene: 4. The germline V gene has CDR1 KGHSH and CDR2 LQKENI. This CDR3 contains 14 residues. The CDR3 DNA sequence: TGTGCCAGCTCACCACCAGCGGGGATGGATGAGCAGTTCTTC. Protein sequence: CASSPPAGMDEQFF.

V usage is TRBV5-1 and J usage is TRBJ2-3; TRBD2 is a possible D gene (6 bases). Trimming left V 4 bases short and J 2 bases short, with 17 bases between. The germline CDR1 and CDR2 sequences are SGHRS and YFSETQ. The length of the CDR3 is 16 residues. The CDR3 sequence: CASSPGDFAVTDTQYF. The CDR3 DNA follows: TGCGCCAGCAGCCCCGGGGACTTCGCGGTCACAGATACGCAGTATTTT.